These 20 T cell receptor beta chains share one sample of origin, sequenced in a study of CD8 T cells in ankylosing spondylitis. Points from the study as a whole: One TCR beta motif, made up of under ten highly homologous variants, appeared characteristic of ankylosing spondylitis blood.

MiXCR, run by TCRdb on the 5' RACE reads, gives a single entry per CDR3 protein. This sample yields about 540,000 distinct CDR3 sequences, of which about 13% are seen a single time; approximately 6.3% belongs to the top ten. The antigens these receptors bind are not known. The sequencing sample was made of blood, either unsorted or a sorted T cell fraction (not recorded which). The receptors derive from a male donor with ankylosing spondylitis.

This clonotype was observed a few times. The chain is built from TRBV5-1 and TRBJ1-2; TRBD1 is a possible D gene (6 bases). Trimming cost V 4 bases and J 6 bases, with 19 bases left between them. This CDR3 region has 15 residues. Per the germline V gene, CDR1 is SGHRS and CDR2 is YFSETQ. CDR3 DNA: TGCGCCAGCAGCCCCGAGGTTATAGAGGGGGATGGCTACACCTTC. Residues: CASSPEVIEGDGYTF.

The gene calls are TRBV27 and TRBJ2-1; 9 bases are shared with TRBD1. Germline CDR1 is MNHEY and CDR2 is SMNVEV (reference sequence). This CDR3 region has 16 residues. After removal of 5 bases from V and 4 bases from J, the junction contained 9 bases not matched to a gene. The CDR3: CASSNPGQGLYNEQFF. The DNA of the CDR3 is TGTGCCAGCAGTAACCCGGGACAGGGCCTATACAATGAGCAGTTCTTC.

This clonotype was found a few times. CDR3 sequence: CASSLDWRLETQYF. In nucleotides, the CDR3 is TGTGCCAGCAGTCTGGACTGGCGGTTGGAGACCCAGTACTTC. The chain combines TRBV12-3 or TRBV12-4 with TRBJ2-5; possible D gene TRBD2, 5 bases. The V end lost 5 bases, the J end lost 5 bases, and 15 bases lay between the germline ends. The CDR3 is made up of 14 amino acids.

This clonotype was recorded at least ten times. The rearrangement links TRBV12-3 or TRBV12-4 to TRBJ2-1, with 10 nucleotides matching TRBD1. The V gene end was trimmed by 6 bases and the J gene end by 3 bases; junction bases not matched to a gene: 5. This CDR3 has 15 amino acids. The CDR3 region is CASSGGQGGYNEQFF. The CDR3 DNA sequence: TGTGCCAGCAGCGGTGGACAGGGGGGCTACAATGAGCAGTTCTTC.

The chain has TRBV2 and TRBJ2-2; D is undetermined. V was pared by 4 bases and J by 4 bases, with 4 bases between. Looked up from germline, CDR1 is SNHLY and CDR2 is FYNNEI. This CDR3 has 12 amino acids. The CDR3 here is CASSGSTGELFF. CDR3 nucleotides: TGTGCCAGCAGTGGCAGCACCGGGGAGCTGTTTTTT.

The chain couples TRBV20-1 to TRBJ1-5; weak D call: TRBD1 (5 bases). This CDR3 has 14 amino acids. Germline values: CDR1 DFQATT, CDR2 SNEGSKA (reference sequence). Trimming took off 1 base at V and 7 bases at J, with 14 bases between the two ends. The CDR3 sequence: CSARGQGGWQPQHF. The CDR3 DNA is TGCAGTGCTAGAGGGCAGGGAGGATGGCAGCCCCAGCATTTT.

This clonotype was counted ten times or more. V gene TRBV20-1 combines with J gene TRBJ1-4; no firm D call. Between the trimmed V and J ends, which lost 5 bases and 4 bases, there was a span of 5 bases. CDR3 length: 11 amino acids. Per germline, CDR1 DFQATT and CDR2 SNEGSKA (reference sequence). CDR3 region: CSAEGNEKLFF. In DNA, the CDR3 is TGCAGTGCTGAGGGTAATGAAAAACTGTTTTTT.

The CDR3 bases are TGTGCCAGCAGCTCCCAGATGCCTAATTCACCCCTCCACTTT. This sequence encodes CASSSQMPNSPLHF. The chain uses TRBV7-9 and TRBJ1-6; D not certain. The CDR3 is 14 amino acids. Germline-derived CDR1 and CDR2 are SEHNR and FQNEAQ (reference sequence). V gave up 4 bases and J gave up 6 bases, with 10 bases separating them.

At least ten counts were recorded for this clonotype. The gene calls are TRBV12-3 or TRBV12-4 and TRBJ1-4; D might be TRBD1 (5 bases). This CDR3 has 15 residues. Trimming took 6 bases from V and 8 from J, leaving 19 bases between them. This CDR3 is CASSPGLTFGEKLFF. The CDR3 nucleotides are TGTGCCAGCAGCCCGGGACTTACCTTTGGAGAAAAACTGTTTTTT.

In this sample, this clonotype turned up a few times. V gene TRBV6-5 combines with J gene TRBJ1-1, with D unclear. The germline V and J ends were trimmed by 5 bases and 5 bases, with 9 bases remaining between them. The CDR3 runs to 12 residues. Germline V CDR1 and CDR2: MNHEY, SVGAGI. CDR3 DNA sequence: TGTGCCAGCAGTAACCAGCGGACTGAAGCTTTCTTT. This translates into CASSNQRTEAFF.

The chain joins TRBV6-2 or TRBV6-3 to TRBJ2-1; TRBD2 agrees at 8 bases. The CDR3 totals 14 residues. Germline V gives CDR1 MNHEY, CDR2 SVGEGT. V shed 5 bases and J 6 bases; nucleotides not matched to a gene: 6. The CDR3 here is CASSNSGISNEQFF. The CDR3, as DNA: TGTGCCAGCAGTAATAGCGGGATCTCCAATGAGCAGTTCTTC.

This chain connects TRBV20-1 to TRBJ2-2, with D maybe TRBD2 (5 bases). CDR1 and CDR2 from the germline V gene are DFQATT and SNEGSKA (reference sequence). Trimming stripped 5 bases from V and 1 base from J, with 11 bases between. The CDR3 is made up of 14 amino acids. DNA of the CDR3: TGCAGTGCTCGTGGCGGGCTGAACACCGGGGAGCTGTTTTTT. Its translation is CSARGGLNTGELFF.

The chain recombines TRBV15 with TRBJ2-2, with 11 bases aligning to TRBD2. Germline assignment: CDR1 LNHNV and CDR2 YYDKDF (reference sequence). This CDR3 has 13 residues. V trimming: 9 bases; J trimming: 7 bases; junction bases outside the gene matches: 4. The CDR3 DNA sequence: TGTGCCACTGGACTAGCGGGTCTCGGGGAGCTGTTTTTT. It encodes CATGLAGLGELFF.

The chain links TRBV20-1 to TRBJ1-1; possibly TRBD1 for D (5 bases). The length of the CDR3 is 14 residues. Between the trimmed V and J ends, which lost 6 bases and 4 bases, there was a span of 18 bases. Germline CDR1 DFQATT, CDR2 SNEGSKA (reference sequence). CDR3 residues: CSAICPRGATEAFF. CDR3 in DNA: TGCAGTGCCATCTGTCCCCGAGGGGCCACTGAAGCTTTCTTT.

This clonotype was counted between two and nine times. This chain connects TRBV10-1 to TRBJ2-1; 8 nucleotides match TRBD1. V dropped 7 bases and J dropped 6; count of bases not matched to a gene: 11. The CDR3 runs to 15 residues. Germline CDR1 and CDR2: WNHNN and SYGVQD (reference sequence). The CDR3 loop reads CASTKGQGQFNEQFF. The CDR3 DNA follows: TGCGCCAGCACTAAAGGACAGGGCCAATTCAATGAGCAGTTCTTC.

This clonotype was observed a few times. This chain uses TRBV29-1 with TRBJ1-1, with no clear D. V shed 6 bases and J shed 0 bases, with 11 bases lying between them. The length of the CDR3 is 13 residues. The germline CDR1 and CDR2 sequences are SQVTM and ANQGSEA. CDR3 DNA: TGCAGCGTGGCCCTCAGCTTGAACACTGAAGCTTTCTTT. Translation gives CSVALSLNTEAFF.

This clonotype was seen ten or more times. The J gene is TRBJ2-3, the V gene TRBV12-3 or TRBV12-4; unclear D gene. The V and J ends lost 5 bases and 0 bases respectively, with 12 bases between them. This CDR3 comprises 15 residues. CDR3 sequence (DNA): TGTGCCAGCAGTCCTGACGGCTCTAGCACAGATACGCAGTATTTT. This sequence encodes CASSPDGSSTDTQYF.

This clonotype turned up a few times. The chain has TRBV5-1 and TRBJ1-1, with D maybe TRBD1 (5 bases). This CDR3 spans 16 amino acids. The V end lost 4 bases, the J end lost 0 bases, and 16 bases lay between the germline ends. Germline lookup yields CDR1 SGHRS and CDR2 YFSETQ. The CDR3 loop reads CASSISRETLNTEAFF. The DNA of the CDR3 is TGCGCCAGCAGCATCTCCAGGGAGACCTTGAACACTGAAGCTTTCTTT.

This clonotype was observed at least ten times. The V and J genes are TRBV3-1 and TRBJ2-2, with D perhaps matching TRBD2 (6 bases). The CDR3 covers 14 residues. CDR1 is LGHDT, CDR2 YNNKEL, per germline (reference sequence). Trimming left V 0 bases short and J 4 bases short, with 6 bases between. The CDR3 reads CASSQDSGTGELFF. CDR3 sequence (DNA): TGTGCCAGCAGCCAAGATAGCGGCACCGGGGAGCTGTTTTTT. The full variable domain, rest sourced from reference TRBV3-1 and TRBJ2-2, is DTAVSQTPKYLVTQMGNDKSIKCEQNLGHDTMYWYKQDSKKFLKIMFSYNNKELIINETVPNRFSPKSPDKAHLNLHINSLELGDSAVYFCASSQDSGTGELFFGEGSRLTVL.

This clonotype came up many times. The chain employs TRBV5-1 and TRBJ2-2, with 7 bases that match TRBD1. The CDR3 runs to 15 residues. J was trimmed by 6 bases and V by 0 bases; bases with no gene match: 5. Looked up from germline, CDR1 is SGHRS and CDR2 is YFSETQ. In nucleotides, the CDR3 is TGCGCCAGCAGCTTGGGACAGGGCTTCGCCGGGGAGCTGTTTTTT. Encoded protein: CASSLGQGFAGELFF.